These T cell receptor beta chains were read from a single sample in a study of identical twins. TCRdb re-analysed the 5' RACE reads in MiXCR, keeping a single row per CDR3 protein. The sample holds approximately 220,000 distinct CDR3 sequences, around 9.6% seen once. Sequenced input: memory (CD45RO+) T cells sorted from blood. The receptors derive from a woman between 18 and 30 years old in good health. Both conserved end residues are part of each CDR3. Each record gives: clone size, V gene, D gene, CDR3 length, J gene, CDR3 DNA, CDR3 protein. The D gene is left open where the match is weak. Size is omitted from some rows. Given values are once, few, many or a class for expanded clones.

clone size: many
V gene: TRBV5-1
D gene: NA
CDR3 length: 14
J gene: TRBJ2-1
CDR3 DNA: TGCGCCAGCAGCTTGGAGGGAGGCTACAATGAGCAGTTCTTC
CDR3 protein: CASSLEGGYNEQFF

clone size: few
V gene: TRBV6-1
D gene: TRBD1
CDR3 length: 17
J gene: TRBJ2-5
CDR3 DNA: TGTGCCAGCAGTGAAGAAGGGACAGGGTTTTTGGCAGAGACCCAGTACTTC
CDR3 protein: CASSEEGTGFLAETQYF

clone size: few
V gene: TRBV20-1
D gene: NA
CDR3 length: 14
J gene: TRBJ2-2
CDR3 DNA: TGCAGTGCTTCACCAGCGGGTATCACCGGGGAGCTGTTTTTT
CDR3 protein: CSASPAGITGELFF

clone size: few
V gene: TRBV7-6
D gene: TRBD2
CDR3 length: 18
J gene: TRBJ2-7
CDR3 DNA: TGTGCCAGCAGCTTAGGAAGTGTTGGCGGGAGGGCCTCATACGAGCAGTACTTC
CDR3 protein: CASSLGSVGGRASYEQYF

clone size: NA
V gene: TRBV7-3
D gene: NA
CDR3 length: 13
J gene: TRBJ2-3
CDR3 DNA: TGTGCCAGCAGCCCTAGAACGGGCGATACGCAGTATTTT
CDR3 protein: CASSPRTGDTQYF

clone size: NA
V gene: TRBV2
D gene: TRBD2
CDR3 length: 15
J gene: TRBJ2-1
CDR3 DNA: TGTGCCAGCAGAGCGGGACCCCCGGTGCCCAATGAGCAGTTCTTC
CDR3 protein: CASRAGPPVPNEQFF

clone size: NA
V gene: TRBV9
D gene: NA
CDR3 length: 14
J gene: TRBJ1-1
CDR3 DNA: TGTGCCAGCAGCGTAGACTACCCGGGGGCTGAAGCTTTCTTT
CDR3 protein: CASSVDYPGAEAFF

clone size: NA
V gene: TRBV10-3
D gene: NA
CDR3 length: 14
J gene: TRBJ1-3
CDR3 DNA: TGTGCCATCAGTGGGGTCGACACTGGAAACACCATATATTTT
CDR3 protein: CAISGVDTGNTIYF

clone size: many
V gene: TRBV6-1
D gene: NA
CDR3 length: 14
J gene: TRBJ2-5
CDR3 DNA: TGTGCCAGCCGGGACGGGGGGCCGGGCGAGACCCAGTACTTC
CDR3 protein: CASRDGGPGETQYF

clone size: few
V gene: TRBV20-1
D gene: TRBD2
CDR3 length: 14
J gene: TRBJ2-5
CDR3 DNA: TGCAGTGCTCCGAGCGGGGGGGCCTCGGAGACCCAGTACTTC
CDR3 protein: CSAPSGGASETQYF

clone size: NA
V gene: TRBV2
D gene: NA
CDR3 length: 14
J gene: TRBJ2-3
CDR3 DNA: TGTGCCAGCAGTTACGCTGGCAGTACAGATACGCAGTATTTT
CDR3 protein: CASSYAGSTDTQYF

clone size: NA
V gene: TRBV3-1
D gene: NA
CDR3 length: 17
J gene: TRBJ1-6
CDR3 DNA: TGTGCCAGCAGCCAAGAGTTAGCTGGGACCTATAATTCACCCCTCCACTTT
CDR3 protein: CASSQELAGTYNSPLHF

clone size: NA
V gene: TRBV5-1
D gene: TRBD2
CDR3 length: 16
J gene: TRBJ2-1
CDR3 DNA: TGCGCCAGCAGCTTAGCGGGGGACACTCATTACAATGAGCAGTTCTTC
CDR3 protein: CASSLAGDTHYNEQFF

clone size: few
V gene: TRBV11-3
D gene: NA
CDR3 length: 15
J gene: TRBJ2-1
CDR3 DNA: TGTGCCAGCACTGCGGGGTCATTTCCCTACAATGAGCAGTTCTTC
CDR3 protein: CASTAGSFPYNEQFF

clone size: NA
V gene: TRBV9
D gene: TRBD1
CDR3 length: 16
J gene: TRBJ2-3
CDR3 DNA: TGTGCCAGCAGCGTCCTCGGGACAGGGGGATCAGATACGCAGTATTTT
CDR3 protein: CASSVLGTGGSDTQYF

clone size: few
V gene: TRBV18
D gene: NA
CDR3 length: 14
J gene: TRBJ2-2
CDR3 DNA: TGTGCCAGCTCACCTGACAGGATCTCCGGGGAGCTGTTTTTT
CDR3 protein: CASSPDRISGELFF

clone size: NA
V gene: TRBV7-2
D gene: NA
CDR3 length: 13
J gene: TRBJ2-5
CDR3 DNA: TGTGCCAGCAGCTTGCGACTATTGGAGACCCAGTACTTC
CDR3 protein: CASSLRLLETQYF

clone size: many
V gene: TRBV20-1
D gene: NA
CDR3 length: 13
J gene: TRBJ2-7
CDR3 DNA: TGCAGTGCTAGACTCCCGGTGGGCTGGGAGCAGTACTTC
CDR3 protein: CSARLPVGWEQYF

clone size: few
V gene: TRBV10-3
D gene: NA
CDR3 length: 15
J gene: TRBJ2-2
CDR3 DNA: TGTGCCATCAGAGGGAGCCCGTCGAACACCGGGGAGCTGTTTTTT
CDR3 protein: CAIRGSPSNTGELFF

clone size: NA
V gene: TRBV10-2
D gene: NA
CDR3 length: 12
J gene: TRBJ2-1
CDR3 DNA: TGCGCCAGCTCAGGGGGGGCAATTGAGCAGTTCTTC
CDR3 protein: CASSGGAIEQFF

clone size: few
V gene: TRBV7-6
D gene: NA
CDR3 length: 15
J gene: TRBJ1-6
CDR3 DNA: TGTGCCAGCAGCGAGTTTGGGACGAGAAATTCACCCCTCCACTTT
CDR3 protein: CASSEFGTRNSPLHF

clone size: NA
V gene: TRBV7-2
D gene: TRBD2
CDR3 length: 15
J gene: TRBJ2-5
CDR3 DNA: TGTGCCAGCAGCTCCACGGCGGGGGGGGTAGAGACCCAGTACTTC
CDR3 protein: CASSSTAGGVETQYF

clone size: few
V gene: TRBV18
D gene: NA
CDR3 length: 13
J gene: TRBJ2-4
CDR3 DNA: TGTGCCAGCTCGTTGGGGGTCGCAAACATTCAGTACTTC
CDR3 protein: CASSLGVANIQYF

clone size: many
V gene: TRBV18
D gene: TRBD1
CDR3 length: 14
J gene: TRBJ2-1
CDR3 DNA: TGTGCCAGCTCAACAACTCAGGGGGACGATGAGCAGTTCTTC
CDR3 protein: CASSTTQGDDEQFF

clone size: NA
V gene: TRBV3-1
D gene: NA
CDR3 length: 15
J gene: TRBJ1-2
CDR3 DNA: TGTGCCAGCAGCCAAGTAGGAAGGGGGTTGTATGGCTACACCTTC
CDR3 protein: CASSQVGRGLYGYTF

clone size: few
V gene: TRBV29-1
D gene: NA
CDR3 length: 13
J gene: TRBJ1-6
CDR3 DNA: TGCAGCGTCGTTAAGAGCCTTAATTCACCCCTCCACTTT
CDR3 protein: CSVVKSLNSPLHF

clone size: few
V gene: TRBV27
D gene: NA
CDR3 length: 16
J gene: TRBJ1-2
CDR3 DNA: TGTGCCAGCAGTCCAGGGGCGGGAACCGCTAACTATGGCTACACCTTC
CDR3 protein: CASSPGAGTANYGYTF

clone size: few
V gene: TRBV20-1
D gene: TRBD2
CDR3 length: 13
J gene: TRBJ2-3
CDR3 DNA: TGCAGTGCTAAGCGGGATATGGCAGATACGCAGTATTTT
CDR3 protein: CSAKRDMADTQYF

clone size: NA
V gene: TRBV6-1
D gene: TRBD1
CDR3 length: 15
J gene: TRBJ1-6
CDR3 DNA: TGTGCCAGCAGAGCCGGGACAGGGGGAAATTCACCCCTCCACTTT
CDR3 protein: CASRAGTGGNSPLHF

clone size: many
V gene: TRBV27
D gene: NA
CDR3 length: 13
J gene: TRBJ2-7
CDR3 DNA: TGTGCCAGCAGTCACCTCTTGGGTTACGAGCAGTACTTC
CDR3 protein: CASSHLLGYEQYF

clone size: few
V gene: TRBV27
D gene: NA
CDR3 length: 15
J gene: TRBJ2-3
CDR3 DNA: TGTGCCAGCAGCCTTTCCCCCGTATTCGGAGATACGCAGTATTTT
CDR3 protein: CASSLSPVFGDTQYF

clone size: NA
V gene: TRBV10-3
D gene: NA
CDR3 length: 14
J gene: TRBJ2-1
CDR3 DNA: TGTGCCATCAGGAGCCATGTACTGAGCAATGAGCAGTTCTTC
CDR3 protein: CAIRSHVLSNEQFF

clone size: many
V gene: TRBV27
D gene: TRBD1
CDR3 length: 14
J gene: TRBJ1-1
CDR3 DNA: TGTGCCACCTCCGGGACAGGGCCGAACACTGAAGCTTTCTTT
CDR3 protein: CATSGTGPNTEAFF

clone size: NA
V gene: TRBV24-1
D gene: NA
CDR3 length: 15
J gene: TRBJ2-2
CDR3 DNA: TGTGCCACCAGTGACCGGACCAGGGACACCGGGGAGCTGTTTTTT
CDR3 protein: CATSDRTRDTGELFF

clone size: NA
V gene: TRBV21-1
D gene: NA
CDR3 length: 15
J gene: TRBJ2-1
CDR3 DNA: TGTGCCAGCAGCAAACTTACCGGGGATGGGAATGAGCAGTTCTTC
CDR3 protein: CASSKLTGDGNEQFF

clone size: NA
V gene: TRBV20-1
D gene: TRBD2
CDR3 length: 16
J gene: TRBJ2-5
CDR3 DNA: TGCAGTGCTAGTGGTCTAGCGGGGACGTACCAAGAGACCCAGTACTTC
CDR3 protein: CSASGLAGTYQETQYF

clone size: few
V gene: TRBV20-1
D gene: NA
CDR3 length: 13
J gene: TRBJ2-7
CDR3 DNA: TGCAGTGCTAGATTCGAAACAGGGCTTGAGCAGTACTTC
CDR3 protein: CSARFETGLEQYF

clone size: NA
V gene: TRBV6-9
D gene: NA
CDR3 length: 18
J gene: TRBJ2-7
CDR3 DNA: TGTGCCAGCAGTTATCAGCTGAACCCGGGGCAGGGGCTGGACGAGCAGTACTTC
CDR3 protein: CASSYQLNPGQGLDEQYF

clone size: NA
V gene: TRBV7-9
D gene: NA
CDR3 length: 15
J gene: TRBJ2-1
CDR3 DNA: TGTGCCAGCGATGAGGTCGGCGGGCCTTACAATGAGCAGTTCTTC
CDR3 protein: CASDEVGGPYNEQFF

clone size: NA
V gene: TRBV6-5
D gene: NA
CDR3 length: 16
J gene: TRBJ2-2
CDR3 DNA: TGTGCCAGCAGTTACTCCGATAGGGTCACGGCCGGGGAGCTGTTTTTT
CDR3 protein: CASSYSDRVTAGELFF

clone size: few
V gene: TRBV4-3
D gene: TRBD1
CDR3 length: 17
J gene: TRBJ2-2
CDR3 DNA: TGCGCCAGCAGCCAGACGTACTCGGGACAGGGTCCCGGGGAGCTGTTTTTT
CDR3 protein: CASSQTYSGQGPGELFF

clone size: NA
V gene: TRBV24-1
D gene: TRBD2
CDR3 length: 15
J gene: TRBJ2-3
CDR3 DNA: TGTGCCACCAGTGACCCCGGGACTAGCGGAGATACGCAGTATTTT
CDR3 protein: CATSDPGTSGDTQYF

clone size: NA
V gene: TRBV27
D gene: NA
CDR3 length: 14
J gene: TRBJ1-1
CDR3 DNA: TGTGCCAGCAGTCCCCTCGGAGTGAACACTGAAGCTTTCTTT
CDR3 protein: CASSPLGVNTEAFF

clone size: few
V gene: TRBV30
D gene: TRBD2
CDR3 length: 14
J gene: TRBJ2-3
CDR3 DNA: TGTGCCTGGGATAGCGGGAGTGGGACAGATACGCAGTATTTT
CDR3 protein: CAWDSGSGTDTQYF

clone size: NA
V gene: TRBV6-1
D gene: NA
CDR3 length: 16
J gene: TRBJ2-6
CDR3 DNA: TGTGCCAGCAGTCTGGGACACCCCTCTGGGGCCAACGTCCTGACTTTC
CDR3 protein: CASSLGHPSGANVLTF

clone size: few
V gene: TRBV3-1
D gene: NA
CDR3 length: 15
J gene: TRBJ2-5
CDR3 DNA: TGTGCCAGCACCTCCCGAGGGGGGTACGTCGGGACCCAGTACTTC
CDR3 protein: CASTSRGGYVGTQYF

clone size: NA
V gene: TRBV5-1
D gene: NA
CDR3 length: 15
J gene: TRBJ1-1
CDR3 DNA: TGCGCCAGCACCCCGCTGGGCCGGTTGAACACTGAAGCTTTCTTT
CDR3 protein: CASTPLGRLNTEAFF

clone size: NA
V gene: TRBV6-5
D gene: TRBD2
CDR3 length: 14
J gene: TRBJ2-1
CDR3 DNA: TGTGCCAGCAGTTACTCCCTAGCGGGGGGTGAAGAGCTCTTC
CDR3 protein: CASSYSLAGGEELF

clone size: few
V gene: TRBV10-3
D gene: TRBD1
CDR3 length: 15
J gene: TRBJ1-2
CDR3 DNA: TGTGCCATCATACCGGACAGGGGGCAAAACTATGGCTACACCTTC
CDR3 protein: CAIIPDRGQNYGYTF

clone size: few
V gene: TRBV9
D gene: NA
CDR3 length: 18
J gene: TRBJ2-6
CDR3 DNA: TGTGCCAGCAGCGTAGGACAGAACCCCCTCTCTGGGGCCAACGTCCTGACTTTC
CDR3 protein: CASSVGQNPLSGANVLTF

clone size: NA
V gene: TRBV15
D gene: NA
CDR3 length: 13
J gene: TRBJ2-2
CDR3 DNA: TGTGCCACTTCTGCTAGGCGGGACGGGGAGCTGTTTTTT
CDR3 protein: CATSARRDGELFF

clone size: many
V gene: TRBV14
D gene: NA
CDR3 length: 15
J gene: TRBJ2-1
CDR3 DNA: TGTGCCAGCAGCCAATCTCTGAGCTCCTACAATGAGCAGTTCTTC
CDR3 protein: CASSQSLSSYNEQFF

clone size: few
V gene: TRBV6-5
D gene: NA
CDR3 length: 17
J gene: TRBJ2-2
CDR3 DNA: TGTGCCAGCAGTTATACCCGGGGTAGAGGGAGAACCGGGGAGCTGTTTTTT
CDR3 protein: CASSYTRGRGRTGELFF

clone size: many
V gene: TRBV11-3
D gene: TRBD2
CDR3 length: 13
J gene: TRBJ2-5
CDR3 DNA: TGTGCCAGCAGCCGGACTAGCGCGGAGACCCAGTACTTC
CDR3 protein: CASSRTSAETQYF

clone size: few
V gene: TRBV18
D gene: NA
CDR3 length: 14
J gene: TRBJ1-1
CDR3 DNA: TGTGCCAGCTCAGAGAGGGCAGAGAACACTGAAGCTTTCTTT
CDR3 protein: CASSERAENTEAFF